This T cell receptor beta chain was profiled in a study of somatic mutations in cytotoxic T cells in rheumatoid arthritis (dated by TCRdb to about 2017). The study in broad terms: Before any treatment started and right after they were diagnosed, patients gave peripheral blood samples (about 30 ml EDTA). The median ages of the patient and control groups were essentially identical. Whether expanded CD8+ T-cell clones in untreated, newly diagnosed rheumatoid arthritis carry somatic mutations was the study question, and clonality was characterized with TCRB deep sequencing. TCRB deep sequencing was performed for 65 rheumatoid arthritis patients and approximately 20 healthy controls. Some V beta antibody-stained T-cell populations were flow-sorted on a FACSAria II or Sony SH800 at nearly 100% purity, and sorted V beta1+ cells also underwent TCRB sequencing. Beyond this particular receptor, the publication reports: Several identical CD8+ TCRB sequences were found in both blood and synovial fluid, and in about an eighth of the roughly 60 patients the largest CD8+ clone exceeded 20% of CD8+ cells. Healthy controls showed no age-related increase in CD8+ clonality, whereas patients did (Spearman r ~ 0.49). The finding that TRBV07 was slightly underrepresented in patients was left unadjusted for multiple comparisons. There was no significant difference in CD8+ T-cell clonality between rheumatoid arthritis patients and age-matched healthy controls. Viral specificity could not be ruled out by absence from virus-specific databases, and the antigen targets of the expanded CD8+ clones remained unknown.

Flow cytometry confirmed the purity of CD4+ and CD8+ cells that had been isolated by positive magnetic bead selection on an AutoMACS. Clonal expansions were first screened by flow cytometry with a TCR V beta antibody panel, then characterized by TCRB deep sequencing of sorted CD8+ fractions. Isolation of peripheral blood mononuclear cells was done through Ficoll-Paque PLUS density gradient separation. Using Nucleospin Tissue or Tissue XS kits, DNA was extracted from CD4-enriched, CD8-enriched or PBMC samples, with quantification by a Qubit 2.0 fluorometer. This clone turned up a few times. Its recognized antigen is unknown. No quality values exist for individual bases; no much larger clone is one base distant. V sheds 4 bases and J sheds 3 bases, leaving 18 bases between their ends. Sequences SQVTM (CDR1) and ANQGSEA (CDR2) are obtained from the germline V gene. Its CDR3 holds 15 amino acids, cysteine through phenylalanine. Only CDR3 DNA is held: 45 bases, read in frame from base 1.

TCRB CDR3 sequencing used the immunoSEQ assay on genomic DNA. On the study's bioinformatics: Published virus-specific TCRB sequences were compared with patient CD8+ clones larger than 1%, and only a few matches were found. Nothing other than productive TCRB rearrangements was included in the analyses. Clonality was expressed as a Shannon entropy-based productive clonality index, with each clone defined by a unique TCRB CDR3 sequence. Repertoire overlap for a pair of samples was computed from each clone's template counts relative to total templates per sample. V-gene usage from TCRB sequencing and V-gene usage measured by flow cytometry were correlated (Spearman r of around 0.6). Here the immuneACCESS table is served through TCRdb, limited to in-frame sequences with V and J called. Missing clones are a known gap in these copies; in checked studies unresolved V genes cover under half, and the rest lacks a known reason. V, J and clone size derive from that table, while D and trimming were established from the DNA sequence. The sample includes some 9,300 clones, with about nine tenths observed a single time. Over 11% of the sample rests with the top ten.

Here the chain combines TRBV29-1 and TRBJ1-1; no D gene is confidently identified. The TCR comes from a woman aged 18 to 35 with rheumatoid arthritis. Sequencing was done on a sample of CD8+ T cells sorted from blood. The DNA sequence is given as TGCAGCGTTGGGTACCTCCTCCTGAGGGACACTGAAGCTTTCTTT. Translated, it gives CSVGYLLLRDTEAFF.